This T cell receptor (beta chain) was sequenced during a study of blood T cell repertoires in COVID-19. Assay used: immunoSEQ multiplex PCR; TCRdb lists only in-frame clones, some missing. The data hold more than 90,000 clones, with more than 60% observed a single time. This CDR3 spans 15 amino acids. Germline V gene data show CDR1 as SGHKS and CDR2 as YYEKEE (reference sequence). The V and J ends lost 0 bases and 3 bases respectively, with 13 bases between them. This TCR was sampled from a man aged 45-65 years with acute or convalescent COVID-19. V usage is TRBV5-5 and J usage is TRBJ2-7, with TRBD2 as a possible D gene (5 bases). The sample was peripheral blood. In DNA, the CDR3 is TGTGCCAGCAGCTTGGTAGGACTCTCAGTCTACGAGCAGTACTTC. Protein: CASSLVGLSVYEQYF. The entire variable domain, with the rest obtained from reference TRBV5-5 and TRBJ2-7, is as follows: DAGVTQSPTHLIKTRGQQVTLRCSPISGHKSVSWYQQVLGQGPQFIFQYYEKEERGRGNFPDRFSARQFPNYSSELNVNALLLGDSALYLCASSLVGLSVYEQYFGPGTRLTVT.